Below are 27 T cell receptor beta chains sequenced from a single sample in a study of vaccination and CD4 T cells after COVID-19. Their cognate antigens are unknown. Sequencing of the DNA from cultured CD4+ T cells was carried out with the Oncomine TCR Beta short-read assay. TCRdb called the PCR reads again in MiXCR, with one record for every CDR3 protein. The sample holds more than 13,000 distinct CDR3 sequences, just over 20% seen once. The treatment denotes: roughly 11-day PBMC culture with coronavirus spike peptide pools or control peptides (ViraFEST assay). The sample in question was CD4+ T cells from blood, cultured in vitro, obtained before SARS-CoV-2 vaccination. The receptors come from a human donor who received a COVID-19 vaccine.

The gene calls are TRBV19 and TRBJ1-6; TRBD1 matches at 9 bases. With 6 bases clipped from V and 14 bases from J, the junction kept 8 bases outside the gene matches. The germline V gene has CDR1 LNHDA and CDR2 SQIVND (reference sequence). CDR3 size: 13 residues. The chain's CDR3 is CASSAGTGMALHF. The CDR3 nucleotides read TGTGCCAGTAGCGCCGGGACAGGGATGGCCCTCCACTTT. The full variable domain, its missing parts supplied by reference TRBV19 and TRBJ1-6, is DGGITQSPKYLFRKEGQNVTLSCEQNLNHDAMYWYRQDPGQGLRLIYYSQIVNDFQKGDIAEGYSVSREKKESFPLTVTSAQKNPTAFYLCASSAGTGMALHFGNGTRLTVT.

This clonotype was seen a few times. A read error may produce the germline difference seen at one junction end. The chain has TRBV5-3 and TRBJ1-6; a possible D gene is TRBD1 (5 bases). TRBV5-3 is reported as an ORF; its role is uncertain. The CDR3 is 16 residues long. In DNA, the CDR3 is TGTGCCAGCAGCTTGGCGGGGCAGGGAAGAAATTCACCCCTCCACTTT. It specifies CASSLAGQGRNSPLHF.

Written as DNA, the CDR3 is TGTGCCAGCAGCCTCCGGGAACGCGGCACCGGGGAGCTGTTTTTT. Its translation: CASSLRERGTGELFF. This rearrangement joins TRBV7-8 to TRBJ2-2; the D gene is possibly TRBD2 (5 bases). The CDR3 is 15 amino acids. Germline V lookup: CDR1 SGHVS, CDR2 FQNEAQ. V was trimmed by 5 bases and J by 4 bases, leaving 14 bases between them.

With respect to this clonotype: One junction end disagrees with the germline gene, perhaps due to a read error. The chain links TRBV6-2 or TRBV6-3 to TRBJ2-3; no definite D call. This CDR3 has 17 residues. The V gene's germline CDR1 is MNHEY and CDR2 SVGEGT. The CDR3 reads CASSYILLGISTNTQYF. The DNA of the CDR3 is TGTGCCAGCAGTTACATTCTTTTAGGGATAAGCACAAATACGCAGTATTTT.

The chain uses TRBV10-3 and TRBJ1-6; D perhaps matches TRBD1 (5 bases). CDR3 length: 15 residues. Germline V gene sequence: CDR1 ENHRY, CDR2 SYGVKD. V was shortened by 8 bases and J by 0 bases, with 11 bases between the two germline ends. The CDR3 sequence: CAISAGSSYNSPLHF. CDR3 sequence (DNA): TGTGCCATCTCGGCAGGGAGCTCCTATAATTCACCCCTCCACTTT.

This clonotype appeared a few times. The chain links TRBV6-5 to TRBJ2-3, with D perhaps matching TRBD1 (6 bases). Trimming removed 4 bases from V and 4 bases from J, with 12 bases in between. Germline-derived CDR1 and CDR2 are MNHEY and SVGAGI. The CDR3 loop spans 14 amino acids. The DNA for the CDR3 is TGTGCCAGCAGTTCCCTGACAGGACCAGATACGCAGTATTTT. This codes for CASSSLTGPDTQYF.

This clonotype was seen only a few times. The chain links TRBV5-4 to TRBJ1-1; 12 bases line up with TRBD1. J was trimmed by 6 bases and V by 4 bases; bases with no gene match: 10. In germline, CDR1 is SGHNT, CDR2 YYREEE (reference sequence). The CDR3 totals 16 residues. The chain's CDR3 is CASSLGDRGRVPEAFF. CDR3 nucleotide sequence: TGTGCCAGCAGCCTTGGGGACAGGGGGCGAGTACCTGAAGCTTTCTTT.

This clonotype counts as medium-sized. CDR3 residues: CSARATAPGREYYGYTF. The CDR3 DNA follows: TGCAGTGCTAGAGCGACGGCCCCGGGACGTGAGTACTATGGCTACACCTTC. This chain joins TRBV20-1 and TRBJ1-2; TRBD1 is a possible D gene (5 bases). The CDR3 spans 17 residues. The V gene lost 1 base and the J gene lost 3 bases, with 21 bases spanning the gap. Germline V gene lookup returns CDR1 DFQATT and CDR2 SNEGSKA (reference sequence).

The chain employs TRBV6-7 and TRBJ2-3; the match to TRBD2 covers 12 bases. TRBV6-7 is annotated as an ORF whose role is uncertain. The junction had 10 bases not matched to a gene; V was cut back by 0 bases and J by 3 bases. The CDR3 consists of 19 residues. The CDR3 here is CASSYSNPRTSGVTDTQYF. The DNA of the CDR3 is TGTGCCAGCAGTTACTCGAACCCGCGGACTAGCGGGGTAACAGATACGCAGTATTTT.

CDR3 amino acids: CAIKWEYSGNTIYF. DNA of the CDR3: TGTGCCATCAAATGGGAGTACTCTGGAAACACCATATATTTT. The V and J genes are TRBV10-3 and TRBJ1-3; D remains ambiguous. CDR3 size: 14 residues. V gave up 7 bases and J gave up 0 bases, with 10 bases separating them. CDR1 and CDR2 (germline): ENHRY, SYGVKD.

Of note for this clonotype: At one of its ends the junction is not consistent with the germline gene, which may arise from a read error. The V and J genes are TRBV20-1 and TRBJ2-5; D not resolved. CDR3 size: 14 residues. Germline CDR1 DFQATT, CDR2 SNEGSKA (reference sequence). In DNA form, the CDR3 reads TGCAGTGCTAGAGCGGAACTACCCCAAGAGACCCAGTGCTTC. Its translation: CSARAELPQETQCF.

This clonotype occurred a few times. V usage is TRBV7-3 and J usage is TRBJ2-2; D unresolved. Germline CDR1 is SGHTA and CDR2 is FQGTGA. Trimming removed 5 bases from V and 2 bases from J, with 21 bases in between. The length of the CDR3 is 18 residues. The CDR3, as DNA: TGTGCCAGCAGCCCGGCGGCCCCTACCCGATACAACACCGGGGAGCTGTTTTTT. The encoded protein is CASSPAAPTRYNTGELFF.

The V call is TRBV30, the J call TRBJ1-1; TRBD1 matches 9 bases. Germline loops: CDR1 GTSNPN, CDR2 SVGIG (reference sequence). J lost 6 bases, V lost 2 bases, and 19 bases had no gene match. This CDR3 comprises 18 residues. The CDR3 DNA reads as TGTGCCTGGAGTAACCAGGGGGACAGGGTTCGTGTTAGGGCTGAAGCTTTCTTT. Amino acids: CAWSNQGDRVRVRAEAFF. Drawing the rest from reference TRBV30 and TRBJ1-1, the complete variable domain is SQTIHQWPATLVQPVGSPLSLECTVEGTSNPNLYWYRQAAGRGLQLLFYSVGIGQISSEVPQNLSASRPQDRQFILSSKKLLLSDSGFYLCAWSNQGDRVRVRAEAFFGQGTRLTVV.

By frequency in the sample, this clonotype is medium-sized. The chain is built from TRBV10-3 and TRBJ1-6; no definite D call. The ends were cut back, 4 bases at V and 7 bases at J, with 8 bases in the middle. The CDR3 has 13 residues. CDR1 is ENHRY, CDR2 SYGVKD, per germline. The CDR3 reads CAISVGSNSPLHF. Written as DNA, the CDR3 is TGTGCCATCAGTGTAGGCAGCAATTCACCCCTCCACTTT.

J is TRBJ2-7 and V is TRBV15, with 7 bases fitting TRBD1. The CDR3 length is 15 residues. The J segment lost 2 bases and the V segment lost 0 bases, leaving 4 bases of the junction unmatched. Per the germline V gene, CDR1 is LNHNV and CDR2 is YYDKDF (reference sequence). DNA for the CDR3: TGTGCCACCAGCAGAGACAGGGACAGCCCCTACGAGCAGTACTTC. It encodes CATSRDRDSPYEQYF.

CDR3 in amino acids: CASSYRGGTDTQYF. The CDR3 DNA reads as TGTGCCAGCAGCTACAGGGGTGGCACAGATACGCAGTATTTT. The J gene is TRBJ2-3, the V gene TRBV7-3, with 7 nucleotides matching TRBD1. Germline values: CDR1 SGHTA, CDR2 FQGTGA. The CDR3 spans 14 residues. V trimming: 4 bases; J trimming: 1 base; junction bases outside the gene matches: 2. Drawing the rest from reference TRBV7-3 and TRBJ2-3, the complete variable domain is GAGVSQTPSNKVTEKGKYVELRCDPISGHTALYWYRQSLGQGPEFLIYFQGTGAADDSGLPNDRFFAVRPEGSVSTLKIQRTERGDSAVYLCASSYRGGTDTQYFGPGTRLTVL.

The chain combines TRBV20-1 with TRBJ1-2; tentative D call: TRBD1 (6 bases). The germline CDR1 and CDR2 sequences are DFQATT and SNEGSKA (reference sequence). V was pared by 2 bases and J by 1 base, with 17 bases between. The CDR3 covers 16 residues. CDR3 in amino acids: CSARTREGVGNYGYTF. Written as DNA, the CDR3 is TGCAGTGCTAGAACGAGGGAGGGGGTTGGTAACTATGGCTACACCTTC.

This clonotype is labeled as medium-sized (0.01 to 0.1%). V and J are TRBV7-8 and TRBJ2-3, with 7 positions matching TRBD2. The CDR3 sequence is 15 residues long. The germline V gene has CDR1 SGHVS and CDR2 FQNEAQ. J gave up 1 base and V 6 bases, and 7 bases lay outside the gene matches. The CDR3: CASRAGRGGTDTQYF. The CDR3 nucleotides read TGTGCCAGCAGGGCAGGACGGGGGGGCACAGATACGCAGTATTTT.

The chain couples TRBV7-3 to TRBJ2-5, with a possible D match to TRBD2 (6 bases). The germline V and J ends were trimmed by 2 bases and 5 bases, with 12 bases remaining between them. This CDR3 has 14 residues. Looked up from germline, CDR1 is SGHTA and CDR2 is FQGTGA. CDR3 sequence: CASSLLGGDETQYF. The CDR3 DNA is TGTGCCAGCAGCTTATTAGGAGGGGACGAGACCCAGTACTTC.

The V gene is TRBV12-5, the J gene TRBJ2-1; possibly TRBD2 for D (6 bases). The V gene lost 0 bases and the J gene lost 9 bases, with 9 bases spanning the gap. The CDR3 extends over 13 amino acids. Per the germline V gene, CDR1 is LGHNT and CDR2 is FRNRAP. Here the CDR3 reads CASGLVEGSEQFF. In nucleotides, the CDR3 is TGTGCTAGTGGTTTGGTGGAGGGGAGTGAGCAGTTCTTC.

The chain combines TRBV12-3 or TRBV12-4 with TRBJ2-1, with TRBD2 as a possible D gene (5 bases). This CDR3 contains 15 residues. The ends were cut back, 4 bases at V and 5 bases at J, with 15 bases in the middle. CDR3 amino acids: CASSSPQAEDNEQFF. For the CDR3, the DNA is TGTGCCAGCAGTTCCCCCCAGGCGGAGGACAATGAGCAGTTCTTC.

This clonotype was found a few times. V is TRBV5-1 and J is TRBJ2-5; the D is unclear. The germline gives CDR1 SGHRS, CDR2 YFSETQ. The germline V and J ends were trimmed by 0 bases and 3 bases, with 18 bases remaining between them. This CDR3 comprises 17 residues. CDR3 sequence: CASSLGATWEREETQYF. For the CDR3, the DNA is TGCGCCAGCAGCTTGGGTGCCACATGGGAAAGGGAAGAGACCCAGTACTTC.

CDR3 sequence: CASRRQGLMETQYF. The CDR3 region has the DNA TGTGCCAGCAGACGACAGGGGCTGATGGAGACCCAGTACTTC. The chain carries TRBV2 and TRBJ2-5, with 8 bases that match TRBD1. After removal of 6 bases from V and 5 bases from J, the junction contained 8 bases not matched to a gene. The CDR3 covers 14 residues. Germline V gene data show CDR1 as SNHLY and CDR2 as FYNNEI.

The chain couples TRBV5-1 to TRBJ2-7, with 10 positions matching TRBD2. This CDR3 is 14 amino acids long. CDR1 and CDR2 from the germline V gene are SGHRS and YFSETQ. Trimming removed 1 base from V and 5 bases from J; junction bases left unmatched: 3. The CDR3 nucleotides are TGCGCCAGCAGCTTGAATAGCGGGGGGAACGAGCAGTACTTC. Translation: CASSLNSGGNEQYF.

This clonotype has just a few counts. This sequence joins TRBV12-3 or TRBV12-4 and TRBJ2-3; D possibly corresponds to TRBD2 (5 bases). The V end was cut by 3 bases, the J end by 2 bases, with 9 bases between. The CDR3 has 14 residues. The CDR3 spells CASSFEADTDTQYF. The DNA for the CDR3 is TGTGCCAGCAGTTTTGAAGCGGACACAGATACGCAGTATTTT.

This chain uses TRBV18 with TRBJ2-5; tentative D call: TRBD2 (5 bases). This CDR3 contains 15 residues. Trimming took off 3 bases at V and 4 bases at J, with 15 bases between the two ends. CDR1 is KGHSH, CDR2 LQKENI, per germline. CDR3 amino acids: CASSPRPESGETQYF. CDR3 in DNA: TGTGCCAGCTCACCTAGACCGGAAAGCGGAGAGACCCAGTACTTC.

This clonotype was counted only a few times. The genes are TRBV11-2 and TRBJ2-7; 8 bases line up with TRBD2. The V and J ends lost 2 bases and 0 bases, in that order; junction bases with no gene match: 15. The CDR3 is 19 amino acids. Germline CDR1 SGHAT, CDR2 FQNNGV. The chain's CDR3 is CASSLRFGGGSSSSYEQYF. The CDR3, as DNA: TGTGCCAGCAGCTTAAGGTTCGGCGGGGGGTCCTCAAGCTCCTACGAGCAGTACTTC.